This T cell receptor beta chain was identified during a study of OX40 agonist ivuxolimab in advanced cancers. Between the trimmed V and J ends, which lost 4 bases and 8 bases, there was a span of 13 bases. The length of the CDR3 is 14 residues. CDR1 is SGHNT, CDR2 YYREEE, per germline (reference sequence). Produced via immunoSEQ multiplex PCR; TCRdb's table is partial and in-frame only. The table has about 83,000 clones, about 88% seen once. The TCR was taken from an adult with an advanced solid tumor such as melanoma, head and neck, liver or kidney cancer. The sample was CD4+ or CD8+ T cells sorted from blood, taken in a trial of the OX40 agonist ivuxolimab. The V and J genes are TRBV5-4 and TRBJ1-6; D perhaps matches TRBD1 (6 bases). CDR3 sequence (DNA): TGTGCCAGCAGCATCGCACAGGGCGATTCACCCCTCCACTTT. Amino acid sequence: CASSIAQGDSPLHF.